This T cell receptor (beta chain) is drawn from a study of blood T cell repertoires in COVID-19. Assay used: immunoSEQ multiplex PCR; TCRdb lists only in-frame clones, some missing. The table has fewer than 250,000 clones, 81% seen once. The CDR3 consists of 16 residues. The sequence derives from a woman aged 50 to 60 with acute COVID-19. The rearrangement joins TRBV12-2 to TRBJ1-5; the D call of TRBD1 is as the table states it, not checked on the DNA. TRBV12-2 is an annotated pseudogene. What was sequenced was PBMCs or T cells enriched from blood (not recorded which). CDR3 in amino acids: CASRSETDRGNQPQHF. The CDR3 DNA reads TGTGCAAGTCGCTCCGAGACGGACAGGGGCAATCAGCCCCAGCATTTT.